The 7 T cell receptor beta chains listed next were all sequenced from one sample in a study of CD8 T cells in Susac syndrome. Reverse transcription used about 0.45 to 1 ug RNA and random hexamers. TCRdb passed the immunoSEQ multiplex PCR reads through MiXCR, listing each CDR3 protein once. This sample has just under 95,000 distinct CDR3 sequences, with about 95% found just once. Sequencing was carried out using CD4+ T cells from PBMCs. These receptors originate from a human donor with Susac syndrome.

The chain joins TRBV27 to TRBJ2-3; D ambiguous. The germline V and J ends were trimmed by 5 bases and 5 bases, with 14 bases remaining between them. The CDR3 spans 14 residues. Germline loops: CDR1 MNHEY, CDR2 SMNVEV (reference sequence). The DNA of the CDR3 is TGTGCCAGCAGTCCTGCCATTTCCGGAGATACGCAGTATTTT. Residues: CASSPAISGDTQYF.

This rearrangement joins TRBV30 to TRBJ2-1, with 7 nucleotides matching TRBD1. The CDR3 runs to 16 residues. V dropped 5 bases and J dropped 3; count of bases not matched to a gene: 13. CDR1 and CDR2 from the germline V gene are GTSNPN and SVGIG (reference sequence). The CDR3 protein is CAWAGTVKTSYNEQFF. CDR3 nucleotide sequence: TGTGCCTGGGCCGGGACAGTGAAAACCAGCTACAATGAGCAGTTCTTC.

This clonotype was detected once. The chain combines TRBV27 with TRBJ2-1; perhaps TRBD2 as D (5 bases). Trimming took 8 bases from V and 6 from J, leaving 14 bases between them. CDR3 length equals 13 residues. CDR1 and CDR2 (germline): MNHEY, SMNVEV (reference sequence). CDR3 coding DNA: TGTGCCAGCGGGATCGGGGAAAGCAATGAGCAGTTCTTC. It yields the protein CASGIGESNEQFF.

The chain uses TRBV15 and TRBJ2-2, with D perhaps being TRBD1 or TRBD2 (5 bases each). V was pared by 9 bases and J by 0 bases, with 11 bases between. In germline, CDR1 is LNHNV, CDR2 YYDKDF (reference sequence). This CDR3 is built from 14 residues. The CDR3 spells CATAGTANTGELFF. The CDR3 bases are TGTGCCACTGCCGGGACGGCGAACACCGGGGAGCTGTTTTTT.

The V call is TRBV29-1, the J call TRBJ1-2; D unclear. This CDR3 region has 12 residues. Trimming cost V 6 bases and J 8 bases, with 16 bases left between them. Germline values: CDR1 SQVTM, CDR2 ANQGSEA. The CDR3 protein is CSVHLGPQGYTF. CDR3 DNA: TGCAGCGTCCACTTGGGTCCCCAAGGCTACACCTTC.

V gene TRBV20-1 combines with J gene TRBJ2-1, with TRBD1 as a possible D gene (5 bases). The CDR3 runs to 11 residues. Trimming removed 3 bases from V and 8 bases from J, with 8 bases in between. Germline CDR1 reads DFQATT; CDR2 reads SNEGSKA (reference sequence). CDR3 nucleotides: TGCAGTGCTAGTATGGGGCATGAGCAGTTCTTC. Protein: CSASMGHEQFF.

The V call is TRBV20-1, the J call TRBJ2-3, with D tentatively TRBD2 (5 bases). Between the trimmed V and J ends, which lost 5 bases and 5 bases, there was a span of 8 bases. CDR1 is DFQATT and CDR2 is SNEGSKA in the germline V gene (reference sequence). This CDR3 region has 11 residues. Here the CDR3 DNA reads TGCAGTGCTGGTCGGGGAGATACGCAGTATTTT. It translates to CSAGRGDTQYF.